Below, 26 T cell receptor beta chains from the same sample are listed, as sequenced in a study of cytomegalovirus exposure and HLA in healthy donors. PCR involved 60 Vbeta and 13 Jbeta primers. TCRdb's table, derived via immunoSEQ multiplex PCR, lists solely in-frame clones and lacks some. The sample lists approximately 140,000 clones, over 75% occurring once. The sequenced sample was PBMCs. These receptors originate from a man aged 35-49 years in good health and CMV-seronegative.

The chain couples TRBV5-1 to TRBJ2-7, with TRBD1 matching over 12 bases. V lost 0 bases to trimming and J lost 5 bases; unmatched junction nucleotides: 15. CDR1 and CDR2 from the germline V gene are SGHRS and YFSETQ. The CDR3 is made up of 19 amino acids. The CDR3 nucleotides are TGCGCCAGCAGCTTGGGAATTGGATCCCCGGGACAGGGGGCTCACGAGCAGTACTTC. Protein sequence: CASSLGIGSPGQGAHEQYF.

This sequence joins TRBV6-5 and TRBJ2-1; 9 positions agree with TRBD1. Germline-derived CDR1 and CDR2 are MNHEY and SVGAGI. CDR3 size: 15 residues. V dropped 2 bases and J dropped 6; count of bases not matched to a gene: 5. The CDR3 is CASSYTGTGLNEQFF. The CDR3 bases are TGTGCCAGCAGTTACACCGGGACAGGGCTCAATGAGCAGTTCTTC.

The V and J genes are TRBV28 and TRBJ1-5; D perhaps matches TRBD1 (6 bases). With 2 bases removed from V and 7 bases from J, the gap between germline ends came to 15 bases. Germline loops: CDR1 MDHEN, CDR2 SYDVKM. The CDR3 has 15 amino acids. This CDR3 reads CASSLDTGSGQPQHF. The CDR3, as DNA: TGTGCCAGCAGTTTAGATACAGGGTCGGGGCAGCCCCAGCATTTT. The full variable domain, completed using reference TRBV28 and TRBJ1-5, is DVKVTQSSRYLVKRTGEKVFLECVQDMDHENMFWYRQDPGLGLRLIYFSYDVKMKEKGDIPEGYSVSREKKERFSLILESASTNQTSMYLCASSLDTGSGQPQHFGDGTRLSIL.

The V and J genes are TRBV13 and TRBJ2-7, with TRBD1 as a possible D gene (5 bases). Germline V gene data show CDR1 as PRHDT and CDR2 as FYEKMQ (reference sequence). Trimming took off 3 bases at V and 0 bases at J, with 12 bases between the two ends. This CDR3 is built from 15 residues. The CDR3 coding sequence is TGTGCCAGCAGCTTTGGGCAGGGTAGCTCCTACGAGCAGTACTTC. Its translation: CASSFGQGSSYEQYF.

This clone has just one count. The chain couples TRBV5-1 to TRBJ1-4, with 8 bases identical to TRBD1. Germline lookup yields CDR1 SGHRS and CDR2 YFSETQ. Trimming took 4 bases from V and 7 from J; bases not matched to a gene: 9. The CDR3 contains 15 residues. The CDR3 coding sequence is TGCGCCAGCAGCCTCTCGGGGACAGGAGCTGAAAAACTGTTTTTT. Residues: CASSLSGTGAEKLFF.

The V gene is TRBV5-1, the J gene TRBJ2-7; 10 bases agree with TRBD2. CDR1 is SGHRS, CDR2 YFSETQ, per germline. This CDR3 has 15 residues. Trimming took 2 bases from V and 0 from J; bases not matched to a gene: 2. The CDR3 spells CASSFGTSDSYEQYF. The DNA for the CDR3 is TGCGCCAGCAGCTTCGGGACTAGCGACTCCTACGAGCAGTACTTC.

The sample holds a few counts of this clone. CDR3 amino acids: CASSTLDPGTGVRYEQYF. The DNA of the CDR3 is TGTGCCAGTAGTACTTTAGATCCCGGGACAGGGGTTAGGTACGAGCAGTACTTC. The V and J genes are TRBV19 and TRBJ2-7; 10 nucleotides align to TRBD1. V trimming: 4 bases; J trimming: 4 bases; junction bases outside the gene matches: 16. Per germline, CDR1 LNHDA and CDR2 SQIVND (reference sequence). The CDR3 is made up of 18 amino acids.

CDR3 amino acids: CASSQLASSGELFF. In DNA form, the CDR3 reads TGTGCCAGCAGCCAACTAGCGAGTAGCGGGGAGCTGTTTTTT. The chain carries TRBV4-2 and TRBJ2-2, with D perhaps matching TRBD2 (6 bases). The CDR3 contains 14 residues. The V end was cut by 2 bases, the J end by 7 bases, with 11 bases between. CDR1 and CDR2 from the germline V gene are LGHNA and YNFKEQ.

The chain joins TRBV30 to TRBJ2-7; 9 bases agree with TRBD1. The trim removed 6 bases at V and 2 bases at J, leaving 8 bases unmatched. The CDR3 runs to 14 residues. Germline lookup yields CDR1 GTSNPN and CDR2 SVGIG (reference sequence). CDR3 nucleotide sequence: TGTGCCTGCTCCCCCGGGACAGGGCCCTACGAGCAGTACTTC. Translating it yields CACSPGTGPYEQYF. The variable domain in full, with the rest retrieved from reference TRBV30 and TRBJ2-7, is SQTIHQWPATLVQPVGSPLSLECTVEGTSNPNLYWYRQAAGRGLQLLFYSVGIGQISSEVPQNLSASRPQDRQFILSSKKLLLSDSGFYLCACSPGTGPYEQYFGPGTRLTVT.

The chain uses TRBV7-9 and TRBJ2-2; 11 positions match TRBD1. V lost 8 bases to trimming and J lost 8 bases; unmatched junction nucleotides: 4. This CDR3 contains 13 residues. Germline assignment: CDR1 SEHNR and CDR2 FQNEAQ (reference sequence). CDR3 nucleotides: TGTGCCAGCGAGGACAGGGGGCATGGGGAGCTGTTTTTT. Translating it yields CASEDRGHGELFF.

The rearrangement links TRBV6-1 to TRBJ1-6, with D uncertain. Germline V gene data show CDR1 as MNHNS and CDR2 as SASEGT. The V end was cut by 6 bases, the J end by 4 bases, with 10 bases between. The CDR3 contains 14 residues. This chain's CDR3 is CASSETAYNSPLHF. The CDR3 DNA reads TGTGCCAGCAGCGAAACAGCATATAATTCACCCCTCCACTTT.

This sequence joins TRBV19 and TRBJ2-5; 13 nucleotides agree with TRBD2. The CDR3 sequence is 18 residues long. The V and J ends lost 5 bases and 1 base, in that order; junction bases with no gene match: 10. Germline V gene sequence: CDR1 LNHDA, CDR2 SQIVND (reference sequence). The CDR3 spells CASSATSGGPLAQETQYF. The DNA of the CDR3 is TGTGCCAGTAGTGCGACTAGCGGGGGGCCTCTAGCCCAAGAGACCCAGTACTTC.

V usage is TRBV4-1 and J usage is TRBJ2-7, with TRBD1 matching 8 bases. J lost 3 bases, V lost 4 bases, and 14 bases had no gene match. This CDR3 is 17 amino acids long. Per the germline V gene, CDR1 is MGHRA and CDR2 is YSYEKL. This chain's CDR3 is CASSLGTGRDSNYEQYF. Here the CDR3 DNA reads TGCGCCAGCAGCCTCGGGACAGGTCGGGACTCCAACTACGAGCAGTACTTC.

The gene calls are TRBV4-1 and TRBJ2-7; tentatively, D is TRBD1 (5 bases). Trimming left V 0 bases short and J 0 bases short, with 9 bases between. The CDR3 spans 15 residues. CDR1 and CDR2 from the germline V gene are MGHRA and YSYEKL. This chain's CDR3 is CASSQDLGDSYEQYF. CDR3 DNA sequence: TGCGCCAGCAGCCAAGATTTAGGGGACTCCTACGAGCAGTACTTC.

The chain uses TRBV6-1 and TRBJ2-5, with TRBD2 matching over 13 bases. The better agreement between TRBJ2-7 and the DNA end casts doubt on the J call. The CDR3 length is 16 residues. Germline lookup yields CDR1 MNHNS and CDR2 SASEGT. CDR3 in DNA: TGTGCCAGCAGTGAACCGACTAGCGGGGGGCCGGGCGAGCAGTACTTC. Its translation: CASSEPTSGGPGEQYF.

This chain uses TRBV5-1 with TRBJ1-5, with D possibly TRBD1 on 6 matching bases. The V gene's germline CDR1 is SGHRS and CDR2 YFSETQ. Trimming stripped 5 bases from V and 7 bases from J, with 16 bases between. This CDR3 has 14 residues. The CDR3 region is CASSKTGYGQPQHF. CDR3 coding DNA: TGCGCCAGCAGTAAGACAGGTTATGGACAGCCCCAGCATTTT.

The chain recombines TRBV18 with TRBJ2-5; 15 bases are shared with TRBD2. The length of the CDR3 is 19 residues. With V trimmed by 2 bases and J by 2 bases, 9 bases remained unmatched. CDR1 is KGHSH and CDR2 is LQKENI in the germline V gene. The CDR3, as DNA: TGTGCCAGCTCACCAGAATTGGGACTAGCGGGAGGTCGGCAAGAGACCCAGTACTTC. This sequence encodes CASSPELGLAGGRQETQYF. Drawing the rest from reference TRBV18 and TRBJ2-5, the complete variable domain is NAGVMQNPRHLVRRRGQEARLRCSPMKGHSHVYWYRQLPEEGLKFMVYLQKENIIDESGMPKERFSAEFPKEGPSILRIQQVVRGDSAAYFCASSPELGLAGGRQETQYFGPGTRLLVL.

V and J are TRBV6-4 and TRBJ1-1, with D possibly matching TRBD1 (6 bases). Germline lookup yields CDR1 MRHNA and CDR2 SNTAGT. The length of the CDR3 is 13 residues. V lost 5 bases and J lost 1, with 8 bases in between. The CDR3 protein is CASSRQENTEAFF. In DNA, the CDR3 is TGTGCCAGCAGTCGACAGGAGAACACTGAAGCTTTCTTT.

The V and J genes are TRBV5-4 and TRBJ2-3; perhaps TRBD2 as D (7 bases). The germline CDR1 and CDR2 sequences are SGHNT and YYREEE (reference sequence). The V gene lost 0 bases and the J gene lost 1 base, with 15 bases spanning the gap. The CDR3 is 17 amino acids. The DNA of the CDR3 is TGTGCCAGCAGCTTGGCTGGGGGGGCAGAAGGCACAGATACGCAGTATTTT. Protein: CASSLAGGAEGTDTQYF.

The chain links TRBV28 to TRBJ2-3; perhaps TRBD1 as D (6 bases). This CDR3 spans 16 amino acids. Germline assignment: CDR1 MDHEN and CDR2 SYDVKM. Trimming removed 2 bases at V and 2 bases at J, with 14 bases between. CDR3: CASSLRQGYATDTQYF. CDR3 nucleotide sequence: TGTGCCAGCAGTTTACGGCAGGGGTATGCCACAGATACGCAGTATTTT.

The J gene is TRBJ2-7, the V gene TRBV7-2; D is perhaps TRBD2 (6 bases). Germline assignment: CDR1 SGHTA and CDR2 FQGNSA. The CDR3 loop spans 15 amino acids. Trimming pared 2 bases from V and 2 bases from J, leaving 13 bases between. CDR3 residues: CASSLWSGPPYEQYF. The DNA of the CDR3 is TGTGCCAGCAGCTTATGGAGCGGGCCGCCCTACGAGCAGTACTTC.

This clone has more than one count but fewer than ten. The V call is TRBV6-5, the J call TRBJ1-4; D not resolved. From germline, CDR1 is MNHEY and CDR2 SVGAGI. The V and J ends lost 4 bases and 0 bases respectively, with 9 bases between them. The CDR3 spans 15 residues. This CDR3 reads CASSSSVSTNEKLFF. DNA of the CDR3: TGTGCCAGCAGTTCCTCCGTCTCAACTAATGAAAAACTGTTTTTT.

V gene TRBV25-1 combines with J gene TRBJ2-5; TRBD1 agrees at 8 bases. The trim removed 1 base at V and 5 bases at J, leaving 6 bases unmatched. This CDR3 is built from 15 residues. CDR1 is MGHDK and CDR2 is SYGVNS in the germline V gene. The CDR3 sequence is CASSEWSGGLETQYF. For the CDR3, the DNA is TGTGCCAGCAGTGAATGGTCAGGGGGCTTGGAGACCCAGTACTTC.

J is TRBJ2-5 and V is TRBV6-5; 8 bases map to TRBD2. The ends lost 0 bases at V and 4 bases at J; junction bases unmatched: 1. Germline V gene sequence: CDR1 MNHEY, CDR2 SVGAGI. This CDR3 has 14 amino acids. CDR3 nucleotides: TGTGCCAGCAGTTACTCCACTAGCGGAGAGACCCAGTACTTC. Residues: CASSYSTSGETQYF.

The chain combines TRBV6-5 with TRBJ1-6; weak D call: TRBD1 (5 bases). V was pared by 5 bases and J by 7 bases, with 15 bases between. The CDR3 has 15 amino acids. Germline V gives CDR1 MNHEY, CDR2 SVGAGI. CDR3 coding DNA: TGTGCCAGCAGTCCCTTCGACAGAGGCAATTCACCCCTCCACTTT. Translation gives CASSPFDRGNSPLHF.

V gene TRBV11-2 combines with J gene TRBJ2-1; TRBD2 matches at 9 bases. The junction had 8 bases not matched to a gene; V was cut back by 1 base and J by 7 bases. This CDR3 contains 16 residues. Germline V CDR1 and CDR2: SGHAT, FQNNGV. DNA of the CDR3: TGTGCCAGCAGCTTAGGATTAGCGGGAGCTAGGAATGAGCAGTTCTTC. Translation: CASSLGLAGARNEQFF.